The 28 T cell receptor beta chains listed next were all sequenced from one sample in a study of blood T cell repertoires in COVID-19. Assay used: immunoSEQ multiplex PCR; TCRdb lists only in-frame clones, some missing. The sample shows hundreds of thousands of clones, around 90% of them seen only once. Sequenced input: PBMCs or T cells enriched from blood (not recorded which). These receptors were taken from a woman in her 30s who had recovered from COVID-19.

This sequence joins TRBV27 and TRBJ2-1, with D hard to call. The V end was cut by 5 bases, the J end by 5 bases, with 16 bases between. This CDR3 is 15 amino acids long. Per the germline V gene, CDR1 is MNHEY and CDR2 is SMNVEV (reference sequence). CDR3 nucleotides: TGTGCCAGCAGTCCGCGAAGACAATTTAACAATGAGCAGTTCTTC. It encodes CASSPRRQFNNEQFF.

This chain connects TRBV11-1 to TRBJ1-2; weak D call: TRBD1 (6 bases). CDR3 length: 14 amino acids. The germline V gene has CDR1 SGHAT and CDR2 FQDESV (reference sequence). The V and J ends lost 5 bases and 5 bases respectively, with 15 bases between them. The CDR3 loop reads CASSQLQGQYGYTF. CDR3 nucleotides: TGTGCCAGCAGCCAATTACAGGGTCAATATGGCTACACCTTC.

The chain combines TRBV30 with TRBJ2-7; D gene uncertain. Germline CDR1 and CDR2: GTSNPN and SVGIG (reference sequence). V lost 2 bases and J 4 bases, leaving 6 bases between the germline ends. This CDR3 is 11 amino acids long. CDR3 region: CAWSITYEQYF. The DNA for the CDR3 is TGTGCCTGGAGTATTACTTACGAGCAGTACTTC. The full variable domain, completed using reference TRBV30 and TRBJ2-7, is SQTIHQWPATLVQPVGSPLSLECTVEGTSNPNLYWYRQAAGRGLQLLFYSVGIGQISSEVPQNLSASRPQDRQFILSSKKLLLSDSGFYLCAWSITYEQYFGPGTRLTVT.

The chain combines TRBV27 with TRBJ1-4; no clear D gene. The V gene lost 6 bases and the J gene lost 8 bases, with 10 bases spanning the gap. Germline V gene data show CDR1 as MNHEY and CDR2 as SMNVEV (reference sequence). The CDR3 extends over 12 amino acids. The CDR3 DNA is TGTGCCAGCAGGACCGGGTGGGAAAAACTGTTTTTT. This gives the protein CASRTGWEKLFF.

This sequence joins TRBV11-3 and TRBJ2-2, with TRBD1 as a possible D gene (7 bases). Germline assignment: CDR1 SGHNT and CDR2 YENEEA. V was trimmed by 1 base and J by 6 bases, leaving 9 bases between them. This CDR3 has 14 amino acids. The CDR3: CASSLGRGAGELFF. The DNA of the CDR3 is TGTGCCAGCAGCTTAGGCAGGGGGGCCGGGGAGCTGTTTTTT.

The chain recombines TRBV24-1 with TRBJ2-5; 8 bases are a match to TRBD2. The CDR3 contains 15 residues. From germline, CDR1 is KGHDR and CDR2 SFDVKD. J lost 1 base, V lost 5 bases, and 5 bases had no gene match. The CDR3 here is CATSGLTSGQETQYF. CDR3 nucleotides: TGTGCCACCAGTGGCCTTACTAGCGGCCAAGAGACCCAGTACTTC.

Turning to this clone: The sample has other DNA sequences that encode this CDR3 too. V usage is TRBV5-1 and J usage is TRBJ2-1; possibly TRBD2 for D (5 bases). The CDR3 has 15 residues. Trimming cost V 0 bases and J 0 bases, with 7 bases left between them. Germline-derived CDR1 and CDR2 are SGHRS and YFSETQ. DNA of the CDR3: TGCGCCAGCAGCTTGGGCGGGTCCTCCTACAATGAGCAGTTCTTC. This translates into CASSLGGSSYNEQFF.

A note on this clone: Within the sample, other DNA sequences also encode this same CDR3. The rearrangement uses TRBV19 and TRBJ1-1, with 8 nucleotides matching TRBD1. With V trimmed by 8 bases and J by 4 bases, 3 bases remained unmatched. Germline V lookup: CDR1 LNHDA, CDR2 SQIVND (reference sequence). The CDR3 is made up of 12 amino acids. In DNA, the CDR3 is TGTGCCAGTCGGACAGGGATCACTGAAGCTTTCTTT. Its translation is CASRTGITEAFF.

This clone was observed a single time. The rearrangement joins TRBV5-6 to TRBJ1-1, with D maybe TRBD1 (5 bases). The V and J ends lost 1 base and 7 bases respectively, with 8 bases between them. CDR1 and CDR2 (germline): SGHDT, YYEEEE. The CDR3 is made up of 12 amino acids. The CDR3 here is CASSLSQGEAFF. In nucleotides, the CDR3 is TGTGCCAGCAGCTTGAGCCAGGGTGAAGCTTTCTTT.

The chain carries TRBV6-6 and TRBJ1-5; maybe TRBD1 (5 bases). Germline V lookup: CDR1 MNHNY, CDR2 SVGAGI (reference sequence). The CDR3 covers 20 residues. V was pared by 6 bases and J by 2 bases, with 29 bases between. CDR3 loop: CASSAPPSPAYRTGNQPQHF. The CDR3 bases are TGTGCCAGCAGCGCTCCCCCCTCGCCGGCTTACAGGACGGGCAATCAGCCCCAGCATTTT.

This clone has only a few counts. J is TRBJ2-2 and V is TRBV15; D is ambiguous. Trimming shortened V by 1 base and J by 1 base, and 4 bases separated the two germline ends. The CDR3 spans 14 residues. Germline CDR1 is LNHNV and CDR2 is YYDKDF (reference sequence). This CDR3 reads CATSRGRNTGELFF. The CDR3, as DNA: TGTGCCACCAGCAGAGGCAGGAACACCGGGGAGCTGTTTTTT.

V gene TRBV7-2 combines with J gene TRBJ1-1, with D hard to call. The CDR3 loop spans 13 amino acids. In germline, CDR1 is SGHTA, CDR2 FQGNSA. V was shortened by 5 bases and J by 1 base, with 8 bases between the two germline ends. This CDR3 reads CASSSGWNTEAFF. CDR3 sequence (DNA): TGTGCCAGCAGCAGCGGATGGAACACTGAAGCTTTCTTT.

The rearrangement joins TRBV11-2 to TRBJ2-5; no clear D gene. Germline CDR1 is SGHAT and CDR2 is FQNNGV. The ends were cut back, 6 bases at V and 7 bases at J, with 9 bases in the middle. The CDR3 spans 11 residues. As DNA, the CDR3 is TGTGCCAGCAGAGGTTACAGGACCCAGTACTTC. It translates to CASRGYRTQYF.

The CDR3, as DNA: TGCGCCAGCAGCCTCTCCTACAGGACTAGCGCCGTTCCAATCTACAATGAGCAGTTCTTC. Translated: CASSLSYRTSAVPIYNEQFF. The chain couples TRBV4-3 to TRBJ2-1; 9 nucleotides line up with TRBD2. In germline, CDR1 is LGHNA, CDR2 YSLEER. The CDR3 contains 20 residues. V lost 4 bases to trimming and J lost 3 bases; unmatched junction nucleotides: 19.

The rearrangement uses TRBV4-3 and TRBJ2-2; D is unresolved. CDR1 is LGHNA, CDR2 YSLEER, per germline. The CDR3 covers 15 residues. Trimming removed 4 bases at V and 4 bases at J, with 13 bases between. CDR3 nucleotides: TGCGCCAGCAGCCGGCCCCCCTCGGGCACCGGGGAGCTGTTTTTT. Amino acids: CASSRPPSGTGELFF.

The chain combines TRBV30 with TRBJ1-2; 7 nucleotides match TRBD1. The CDR3 is made up of 12 amino acids. Trimming cost V 3 bases and J 6 bases; bases outside gene matches: 4. The germline CDR1 and CDR2 sequences are GTSNPN and SVGIG (reference sequence). The CDR3, as DNA: TGTGCCTGGAGAACAGGGGCAGATGGCTACACCTTC. It encodes CAWRTGADGYTF.

V usage is TRBV4-1 and J usage is TRBJ1-1; 9 positions match TRBD1. Trimming cost V 3 bases and J 5 bases; bases outside gene matches: 7. CDR3 length equals 15 residues. Germline V gene data show CDR1 as MGHRA and CDR2 as YSYEKL. CDR3 sequence (DNA): TGCGCCAGCAGCCATATACAGGGGGCTGGGACTGAAGCTTTCTTT. This encodes CASSHIQGAGTEAFF.

The chain has TRBV18 and TRBJ1-2, with 9 bases lining up with TRBD1. Looked up from germline, CDR1 is KGHSH and CDR2 is LQKENI. This CDR3 spans 15 amino acids. V gave up 1 base and J gave up 7 bases; unmatched junction bases: 7. CDR3 coding DNA: TGTGCCAGCTCACCACGGGACAGGGAAGTTCTTGGCTACACCTTC. Its translation is CASSPRDREVLGYTF.

V is TRBV19 and J is TRBJ1-5; 7 bases agree with TRBD1. Germline V gene sequence: CDR1 LNHDA, CDR2 SQIVND (reference sequence). The CDR3 is made up of 16 amino acids. V lost 5 bases, J lost 0 bases, and 7 bases stayed unmatched. The CDR3 region has the DNA TGTGCCAGTAGTGGGGCAGGGGGTTATAGCAATCAGCCCCAGCATTTT. This sequence encodes CASSGAGGYSNQPQHF. Complete variable domain (other parts from reference TRBV19 and TRBJ1-5): DGGITQSPKYLFRKEGQNVTLSCEQNLNHDAMYWYRQDPGQGLRLIYYSQIVNDFQKGDIAEGYSVSREKKESFPLTVTSAQKNPTAFYLCASSGAGGYSNQPQHFGDGTRLSIL.

In DNA, the CDR3 is TGTGCCAGTAGTATAGACCGGACTAGCGGGGGTGGCGATACGCAGTATTTT. Its protein is CASSIDRTSGGGDTQYF. This rearrangement joins TRBV19 to TRBJ2-3; 13 bases align to TRBD2. Trimming at V came to 0 bases and at J to 6 bases, leaving 6 bases not matched to a gene. The CDR3 has 17 amino acids. CDR1 and CDR2 (germline): LNHDA, SQIVND (reference sequence).

V gene TRBV30 combines with J gene TRBJ2-6; D is ambiguous. This CDR3 has 13 amino acids. V lost 1 base to trimming and J lost 4 bases, with 5 bases between them. Germline-derived CDR1 and CDR2 are GTSNPN and SVGIG (reference sequence). The CDR3 DNA sequence: TGTGCCTGGAGTGGGGCCGGGGCCAACGTCCTGACTTTC. The encoded protein is CAWSGAGANVLTF.

The chain recombines TRBV19 with TRBJ2-3, with D perhaps TRBD1 (6 bases). The germline V gene encodes CDR1 LNHDA and CDR2 SQIVND (reference sequence). The V gene lost 6 bases and the J gene lost 4 bases, with 11 bases spanning the gap. The CDR3 has 13 residues. The CDR3 nucleotides read TGTGCCAGTAGAACGACAGGCGCAGATACGCAGTATTTT. Translation: CASRTTGADTQYF.

As concerns this clone: The junction and the germline gene differ at one end; a read error may be behind it. The rearrangement uses TRBV11-2 and TRBJ2-7; a weak D match, TRBD1 (6 bases). The CDR3 loop spans 15 amino acids. Germline V lookup: CDR1 SGHAT, CDR2 FQNNGV. In DNA, the CDR3 is TGTGCCAGCAGCTTAAACCCGGGACATAAACAATTCGTGGGCTTC. Amino acid sequence: CASSLNPGHKQFVGF.

J is TRBJ2-3 and V is TRBV6-4, with D possibly being TRBD2 (6 bases). Trimming removed 4 bases at V and 2 bases at J, with 13 bases between. Per germline, CDR1 MRHNA and CDR2 SNTAGT. The CDR3 has 15 amino acids. This CDR3 is CASSVYGSATDTQYF. In DNA, the CDR3 is TGTGCCAGCAGTGTGTACGGGAGTGCCACAGATACGCAGTATTTT.

The chain combines TRBV6-2 or TRBV6-3 with TRBJ2-7; the match to TRBD1 covers 11 bases. With 2 bases clipped from V and 3 bases from J, the junction kept 9 bases outside the gene matches. This CDR3 spans 17 amino acids. Germline values: CDR1 MNHEY, CDR2 SVGEGT. In DNA, the CDR3 is TGTGCCAGCAGTTACGGCCCCAGGACAGGGGGCCTCTACGAGCAGTACTTC. As protein: CASSYGPRTGGLYEQYF.

The V gene is TRBV2, the J gene TRBJ1-6; maybe TRBD1 (5 bases). The CDR3 has 14 amino acids. The germline V and J ends were trimmed by 1 base and 8 bases, with 9 bases remaining between them. CDR1 and CDR2 (germline): SNHLY, FYNNEI. The CDR3 here is CASSEERGDSPLHF. In nucleotides, the CDR3 is TGTGCCAGCAGTGAAGAAAGGGGTGATTCACCCCTCCACTTT.

The V gene is TRBV9, the J gene TRBJ2-2, with D perhaps TRBD1 (6 bases). The CDR3 is made up of 16 amino acids. CDR1 is SGDLS and CDR2 is YYNGEE in the germline V gene. V lost 4 bases and J lost 0, with 13 bases in between. This CDR3 is CASSPTGSTNTGELFF. The CDR3 DNA is TGTGCCAGCAGCCCGACAGGATCTACGAACACCGGGGAGCTGTTTTTT.

The J gene is TRBJ1-5, the V gene TRBV2; D not certain. Germline V gene lookup returns CDR1 SNHLY and CDR2 FYNNEI. The CDR3 is 13 amino acids. The germline V and J ends were trimmed by 5 bases and 6 bases, with 11 bases remaining between them. The CDR3 coding sequence is TGTGCCAGCAGTTACTCGGTTGGTCAGCCCCAGCATTTT. Translated, it gives CASSYSVGQPQHF.